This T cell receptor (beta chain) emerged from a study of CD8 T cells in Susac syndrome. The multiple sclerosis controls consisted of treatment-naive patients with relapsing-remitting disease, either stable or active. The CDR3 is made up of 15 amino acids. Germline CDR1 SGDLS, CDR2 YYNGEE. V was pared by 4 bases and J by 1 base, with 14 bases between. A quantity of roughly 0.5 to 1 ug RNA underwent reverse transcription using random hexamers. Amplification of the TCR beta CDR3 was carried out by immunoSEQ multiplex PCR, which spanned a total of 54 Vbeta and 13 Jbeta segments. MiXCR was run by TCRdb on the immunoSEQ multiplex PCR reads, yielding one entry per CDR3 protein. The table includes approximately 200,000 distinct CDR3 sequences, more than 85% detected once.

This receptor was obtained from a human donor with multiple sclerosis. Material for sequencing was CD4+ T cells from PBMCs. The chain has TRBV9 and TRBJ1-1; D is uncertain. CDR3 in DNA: TGTGCCAGCAGCACCGAAGTTCGGGGGAACACTGAAGCTTTCTTT. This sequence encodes CASSTEVRGNTEAFF.